Listed below are T cell receptor beta chains from one sample, sequenced in a study of blood T cell repertoires in COVID-19. TCRdb's copy holds only in-frame clones and misses some; the assay was immunoSEQ multiplex PCR. The top ten clones hold approximately 3.4% of a sample with around 270,000 clones, 88% of them seen once. Sequencing was done on a sample of PBMCs or T cells enriched from blood (not recorded which). These receptors were collected from a woman aged 40 to 49 who had been exposed to COVID-19. The CDR3 runs from the conserved cysteine through the conserved F or W. D genes are given only for firm matches. Expanded clones get a size class; other rows say once, few or many, or leave the size out.

j_call,v_call,clone_size,d_call,cdr3_aa,cdr3_nt
TRBJ2-1,TRBV4-2,.,.,CASSQSLASSYNEQFF,TGTGCCAGCAGCCAGAGTCTAGCGAGCTCCTACAATGAGCAGTTCTTC
TRBJ2-1,TRBV5-5,few,TRBD1,CASSHHWTGGYEQFF,TGTGCCAGCAGCCACCACTGGACAGGTGGGTATGAGCAGTTCTTC
TRBJ1-6,TRBV28,.,.,CASSRGGETPLHF,TGTGCCAGCAGTAGAGGTGGTGAGACGCCCCTCCACTTT
TRBJ2-3,TRBV24-1,.,TRBD1,CATARDRGITDTQYF,TGTGCCACCGCCCGGGACAGGGGAATCACAGATACGCAGTATTTT
TRBJ1-1,TRBV4-1,.,.,CASSQEALNTEAFF,TGCGCCAGCAGCCAAGAAGCCTTAAACACTGAAGCTTTCTTT
TRBJ2-5,TRBV3-1/TRBV3-2,few,TRBD2,CARGGKRDPRETQYF,TGTGCCAGGGGGGGTAAGCGGGACCCTCGGGAGACCCAGTACTTC
TRBJ2-1,TRBV7-8,.,TRBD1,CASSSRQGWVEQFF,TGTGCCAGCAGCTCAAGACAGGGGTGGGTTGAGCAGTTCTTC
TRBJ1-4,TRBV25-1,few,.,CASRGQINEKLFF,TGTGCCAGCAGAGGACAGATTAATGAAAAACTGTTTTTT
TRBJ1-6,TRBV25-1,.,.,CASSERLQIDSPLHF,TGTGCCAGCAGTGAACGATTGCAGATTGATTCACCCCTCCACTTT
TRBJ2-7,TRBV3-1/TRBV3-2,.,TRBD2,CASSRAGGRTYEQYF,TGTGCCAGCAGCCGGGCGGGGGGGAGGACCTACGAGCAGTACTTC
TRBJ1-2,TRBV28,few,TRBD1,CASSLDRVGYTF,TGTGCCAGCAGCCTGGACAGGGTTGGCTACACCTTC
TRBJ2-7,TRBV19,.,TRBD1,CASSIDRGITYEQYF,TGTGCCAGTAGTATAGACAGGGGGATAACCTACGAGCAGTACTTC
TRBJ2-3,TRBV4-2,.,.,CASSQAGMSTDTQYF,TGTGCCAGCAGCCAAGCGGGTATGAGCACAGATACGCAGTATTTT
TRBJ1-1,TRBV3-1/TRBV3-2,once,.,CASSQGGVGSEAFF,TGTGCCAGCAGCCAAGGGGGCGTGGGGTCTGAAGCTTTCTTT
TRBJ1-3,TRBV7-2,once,.,CASSPDSPTSGNTIYF,TGTGCCAGCAGCCCGGACAGTCCCACCTCTGGAAACACCATATATTTT
TRBJ1-2,TRBV27,.,TRBD1,CASSPTGGGGYTF,TGTGCCAGCAGTCCCACAGGGGGCGGCGGCTACACCTTC
TRBJ2-1,TRBV5-1,.,TRBD2,CASSPLASGNFDEQFF,TGTGCCAGCAGCCCTCTGGCTAGCGGGAATTTCGATGAGCAGTTCTTC
TRBJ2-3,TRBV4-1,.,TRBD2,CASSQEEGLAGGRTDTQYF,TGCGCCAGCAGCCAAGAGGAAGGTCTAGCGGGGGGGCGAACAGATACGCAGTATTTT
TRBJ2-1,TRBV11-2,once,.,CASSLGQRYHYNEQFF,TGTGCCAGCAGCTTAGGGCAGCGATACCACTACAATGAGCAGTTCTTC
TRBJ1-2,TRBV10-3,once,.,CAISPGTNYGYTF,TGTGCCATCAGTCCCGGGACAAATTATGGCTACACCTTC
TRBJ1-4,TRBV3-1/TRBV3-2,.,.,CASSQDRVTNEKLFF,TGTGCCAGCAGCCAAGACCGGGTAACTAATGAAAAACTGTTTTTT
TRBJ1-1,TRBV18,.,TRBD1,CASSPGGTGSTEAFF,TGTGCCAGCTCACCGGGGGGGACAGGGAGCACTGAAGCTTTCTTT
TRBJ2-1,TRBV7-2,.,TRBD2,CASSLTTSGGADEQFF,TGTGCCAGCAGCCTCACGACTAGCGGGGGGGCAGATGAGCAGTTCTTC
TRBJ2-7,TRBV3-1/TRBV3-2,.,TRBD1,CASSPRDRDYEQYF,TGTGCCAGCAGCCCCCGGGACAGGGACTACGAGCAGTACTTC
TRBJ1-6,TRBV12-3/TRBV12-4,.,.,CASSDRQRSPLHF,TGTGCCAGCAGCGATAGACAACGGTCACCCCTCCACTTT
TRBJ2-7,TRBV7-9,.,.,CASSLRVEPTYEQYF,TGTGCCAGCAGCCTCCGGGTCGAGCCAACCTACGAGCAGTACTTC
TRBJ1-1,TRBV10-3,few,.,CAISPQGNTEAFF,TGTGCCATCAGTCCCCAGGGGAACACTGAAGCTTTCTTT
TRBJ1-5,TRBV6-4,.,TRBD1,CASSAGTGGNQPQHF,TGTGCCAGCAGTGCCGGGACAGGTGGCAATCAGCCCCAGCATTTT
TRBJ1-6,TRBV3-1/TRBV3-2,.,.,CASSQTGMSPLHF,TGTGCCAGCAGCCAAACGGGGATGTCACCCCTCCACTTT
TRBJ1-6,TRBV2,once,.,CASSGTAYSPLHF,TGTGCCAGCAGTGGAACCGCGTACTCACCCCTCCACTTT
TRBJ1-3,TRBV5-1,few,TRBD1,CASSLDRGPSSGNTIYF,TGCGCCAGCAGCTTGGACAGGGGACCCTCATCTGGAAACACCATATATTTT
TRBJ1-2,TRBV7-9,.,.,CASSLERQEPNYGYTF,TGTGCCAGCAGCTTAGAAAGACAGGAACCTAACTATGGCTACACCTTC
TRBJ2-3,TRBV2,once,.,CASIRGARTKDTQYF,TGTGCCAGCATCCGGGGGGCGCGAACCAAAGATACGCAGTATTTT
TRBJ2-2,TRBV4-2,.,.,CASSQADGRITGELFF,TGTGCCAGCAGCCAAGCGGACGGGAGAATCACCGGGGAGCTGTTTTTT
TRBJ2-3,TRBV5-1,.,.,CASSLGPQDTQYF,TGCGCCAGCAGCTTGGGTCCCCAAGATACGCAGTATTTT
TRBJ1-1,TRBV7-8,few,.,CASSLELPEAFF,TGTGCCAGCAGCTTAGAGCTGCCTGAAGCTTTCTTT
TRBJ2-3,TRBV5-1,once,.,CASSLARGADTQYF,TGTGCCAGCAGCTTGGCCAGGGGGGCAGATACGCAGTATTTT
TRBJ1-2,TRBV6-5,.,.,CASSYSGPYGYTF,TGTGCCAGCAGTTACTCGGGGCCCTATGGCTACACCTTC
TRBJ1-1,TRBV5-4,.,.,CASSLAPGGTKNTEAFF,TGTGCCAGCAGCTTGGCCCCCGGAGGGACTAAAAACACTGAAGCTTTCTTT
TRBJ1-5,TRBV2,.,TRBD1,CASKGQNSNQPQHF,TGTGCCAGCAAGGGACAGAATAGCAATCAGCCCCAGCATTTT
TRBJ2-1,TRBV30,once,.,CAWRQWDTSSYNEQFF,TGTGCCTGGAGACAATGGGACACGAGCTCCTACAATGAGCAGTTCTTC
TRBJ2-2,TRBV28,.,.,CASSSGGHTGELFF,TGTGCCAGCAGTTCAGGAGGGCACACCGGGGAGCTGTTTTTT
TRBJ1-2,TRBV18,.,TRBD1,CASSITGGLSPNYGYTF,TGTGCCAGCTCAATAACAGGGGGCCTTAGTCCTAACTATGGCTACACCTTC
TRBJ2-3,TRBV12-3/TRBV12-4,.,.,CASSSLGSDTQYF,TGTGCCAGCAGTTCACTAGGCTCAGATACGCAGTATTTT
TRBJ1-4,TRBV3-1/TRBV3-2,.,TRBD1,CASSAGGRGAGEKLFF,TGTGCCAGCAGCGCAGGGGGCAGGGGCGCGGGTGAAAAACTGTTTTTT
TRBJ1-3,TRBV10-3,.,.,CAISGQSSGNTIYF,TGTGCCATCAGCGGACAGTCCTCTGGAAACACCATATATTTT
TRBJ2-1,TRBV12-3/TRBV12-4,.,.,CASSKTNEQFF,TGTGCCAGCAGTAAGACTAATGAGCAGTTCTTC
TRBJ2-3,TRBV9,once,TRBD2,CASSTTAGVSDTQYF,TGTGCCAGCAGCACCACAGCGGGGGTATCAGATACGCAGTATTTT
TRBJ1-1,TRBV11-3,few,TRBD1,CASSSTGGYNTEAFF,TGTGCCAGCAGCTCGACAGGGGGCTATAACACTGAAGCTTTCTTT
TRBJ1-1,TRBV12-3/TRBV12-4,.,.,CAVIRENTEAFF,TGTGCAGTAATCCGGGAAAACACTGAAGCTTTCTTT
TRBJ1-1,TRBV28,once,TRBD1,CASSSPGQANIEAFF,TGTGCCAGCAGTTCGCCGGGACAGGCAAACATAGAAGCTTTCTTT
TRBJ1-1,TRBV18,.,TRBD1,CASSQRDREVTETEAFF,TGTGCCAGCTCACAAAGGGACAGGGAGGTTACGGAGACTGAAGCTTTCTTT